The TCR beta chain under discussion was sequenced for a study of identical twins' blood T cells. Whole-study results and caveats: Even for out-of-frame TCRbeta, twins reportedly shared V gene usage much more than unrelated donors.

Remarks on this clonotype: As yet, its antigen is unknown. The junction shows a germline mismatch at one end, possibly a read error.

TCRdb reprocessed the 5' RACE reads via MiXCR and lists one record per CDR3 protein. The repertoire holds some 500 distinct CDR3 sequences, with under 75% as singletons. Source material: PBMCs. This TCR was recovered from a woman between 18 and 55 years old in good health.

This chain's CDR3 is CASTQGVRENTEAFF. The CDR3 nucleotides read TGCGCCAGCACCCAAGGAGTCAGGGAGAACACTGAAGCTTTCTTT. The gene calls are TRBV4-1 and TRBJ1-1; possible D gene TRBD1, 5 bases. The V gene's germline CDR1 is MGHRA and CDR2 YSYEKL. This CDR3 has 15 amino acids.